The 20 T cell receptor beta chains below come from one sample, sequenced in a study of blood T cell repertoires in COVID-19. This table comes from immunoSEQ multiplex PCR, and its TCRdb copy is limited to in-frame clones, with some not included. This table has 150,000 or so clones, around 79% appearing once. Material for sequencing was PBMCs or T cells enriched from blood (not recorded which). These receptors came from a man aged 45-65 years who had recovered from COVID-19.

This chain joins TRBV9 and TRBJ2-7, with 10 bases lining up with TRBD1. The CDR3 covers 15 residues. Trimming at V came to 3 bases and at J to 0 bases, leaving 3 bases not matched to a gene. Germline V gene lookup returns CDR1 SGDLS and CDR2 YYNGEE. DNA of the CDR3: TGTGCCAGCAGCGAGGGGACAGGGGCCTCCTACGAGCAGTACTTC. Translating it yields CASSEGTGASYEQYF.

V gene TRBV5-4 combines with J gene TRBJ2-7; possible D gene TRBD1, 6 bases. This CDR3 spans 15 amino acids. Germline CDR1 SGHNT, CDR2 YYREEE (reference sequence). Trimming cost V 3 bases and J 4 bases, with 17 bases left between them. The CDR3 nucleotides read TGTGCCAGCAGCTCAAGGAACAGGGTTCGGTACGAGCAGTACTTC. This translates into CASSSRNRVRYEQYF.

The V gene is TRBV28, the J gene TRBJ2-7; maybe TRBD1 (5 bases). There are 14 residues in the CDR3. V was clipped by 5 bases and J by 0 bases, with 11 bases between them. From germline, CDR1 is MDHEN and CDR2 SYDVKM. The DNA of the CDR3 is TGTGCCAGCAGTAAAGGGGCCTTCTCCTACGAGCAGTACTTC. Translated: CASSKGAFSYEQYF.

This clone was seen a handful of times. This chain's CDR3 is CASRRGEGNQPQHF. CDR3 nucleotide sequence: TGTGCCAGCAGGAGAGGGGAGGGGAATCAGCCCCAGCATTTT. The chain recombines TRBV6-5 with TRBJ1-5, with D tentatively TRBD1 (5 bases). Deletions cut 6 bases from V and 4 bases from J, with 13 bases between. CDR1 is MNHEY and CDR2 is SVGAGI in the germline V gene. This CDR3 is 14 amino acids long.

V is TRBV27 and J is TRBJ2-7; D uncertain. V shed 6 bases and J shed 6 bases, with 9 bases lying between them. The CDR3 contains 11 residues. Per germline, CDR1 MNHEY and CDR2 SMNVEV (reference sequence). The CDR3 DNA is TGTGCCAGCAGCCTCCCCCCCGAGCAGTACTTC. It yields the protein CASSLPPEQYF.

The genes are TRBV24-1 and TRBJ1-4; the match to TRBD1 covers 9 bases. The CDR3 totals 15 residues. Germline values: CDR1 KGHDR, CDR2 SFDVKD. V shed 4 bases and J 3 bases; nucleotides not matched to a gene: 2. CDR3 nucleotides: TGTGCCACCAGTGACCACAGGGGGCCTAATGAAAAACTGTTTTTT. As protein: CATSDHRGPNEKLFF.

The rearrangement links TRBV30 to TRBJ2-2; possible D gene TRBD1, 6 bases. V was trimmed by 0 bases and J by 6 bases, leaving 14 bases between them. This CDR3 is built from 15 residues. Germline V gene sequence: CDR1 GTSNPN, CDR2 SVGIG (reference sequence). CDR3 nucleotides: TGTGCCTGGAGTGTAAAAACAGGGCGATCCGGGGAGCTGTTTTTT. Protein product: CAWSVKTGRSGELFF.

V usage is TRBV27 and J usage is TRBJ1-5, with 7 bases aligning to TRBD1. The CDR3 has 15 amino acids. The trim removed 4 bases at V and 5 bases at J, leaving 8 bases unmatched. Germline assignment: CDR1 MNHEY and CDR2 SMNVEV (reference sequence). CDR3 in DNA: TGTGCCAGCAGTTCCGGGACAGCTGTCGATCAGCCCCAGCATTTT. It yields the protein CASSSGTAVDQPQHF.

The rearrangement joins TRBV7-3 to TRBJ2-7, with 9 bases matching TRBD2. V shed 5 bases, J shed 2 bases, and the junction held 7 bases outside the gene matches. Germline V gene lookup returns CDR1 SGHTA and CDR2 FQGTGA. The CDR3 runs to 15 residues. The CDR3 DNA sequence: TGTGCCAGCAGCCCTTCCGCGGGGGGGCCCTACGAGCAGTACTTC. Its protein product is CASSPSAGGPYEQYF.

The chain uses TRBV19 and TRBJ1-5; D might be TRBD1 (5 bases). Trimming left V 5 bases short and J 8 bases short, with 10 bases between. The length of the CDR3 is 12 residues. Germline assignment: CDR1 LNHDA and CDR2 SQIVND (reference sequence). In DNA, the CDR3 is TGTGCCAGTAGTGGGGGGGTTGAGCCCCAGCATTTT. Translated, it gives CASSGGVEPQHF.

The chain couples TRBV19 to TRBJ2-1; no reliable D call. Trimming removed 4 bases at V and 4 bases at J, with 8 bases between. Germline V CDR1 and CDR2: LNHDA, SQIVND (reference sequence). This CDR3 comprises 13 residues. The CDR3 protein is CASSNTIYNEQFF. Written as DNA, the CDR3 is TGTGCCAGTAGTAACACTATTTACAATGAGCAGTTCTTC.

V and J are TRBV7-8 and TRBJ1-2; maybe TRBD1 (6 bases). The CDR3 totals 14 residues. CDR1 and CDR2 from the germline V gene are SGHVS and FQNEAQ. Trimming removed 5 bases from V and 4 bases from J, with 14 bases in between. The DNA for the CDR3 is TGTGCCAGCAGCCAGGGGCAGTCGGGCTATGGCTACACCTTC. It encodes CASSQGQSGYGYTF.

J is TRBJ2-2 and V is TRBV5-4; TRBD2 is a possible D gene (6 bases). V was clipped by 2 bases and J by 2 bases, with 7 bases between them. The germline CDR1 and CDR2 sequences are SGHNT and YYREEE (reference sequence). The CDR3 sequence is 14 residues long. CDR3 DNA sequence: TGTGCCAGCAGCTTCGGGAGAAACACCGGGGAGCTGTTTTTT. Its translation: CASSFGRNTGELFF.

This clone was seen a single time. The chain is built from TRBV27 and TRBJ1-1; possible D gene TRBD1, 6 bases. This CDR3 is 15 amino acids long. Germline-derived CDR1 and CDR2 are MNHEY and SMNVEV (reference sequence). V dropped 5 bases and J dropped 1 base, with 14 bases sitting between them. CDR3 in amino acids: CASSISLGQNTEAFF. The CDR3 coding sequence is TGTGCCAGCAGTATCTCACTGGGACAGAACACTGAAGCTTTCTTT.

The chain has TRBV28 and TRBJ2-1; 7 bases are a match to TRBD2. CDR3 length: 13 amino acids. Trimming removed 10 bases from V and 10 bases from J; junction bases left unmatched: 13. CDR1 and CDR2 (germline): MDHEN, SYDVKM. The CDR3 coding sequence is TGTGCCACCAAACAGTTTTTCGGGAGGGAGCAGTTCTTC. This encodes CATKQFFGREQFF.

This chain links TRBV4-2 with TRBJ1-1, with D unclear. V dropped 0 bases and J dropped 5 bases, with 7 bases sitting between them. The CDR3 is 13 residues long. The germline V gene has CDR1 LGHNA and CDR2 YNFKEQ. CDR3 region: CASSQDWATEAFF. The CDR3 DNA follows: TGTGCCAGCAGCCAAGACTGGGCGACTGAAGCTTTCTTT.

The rearrangement uses TRBV5-1 and TRBJ2-3; 9 bases are shared with TRBD1. The V gene end was trimmed by 3 bases and the J gene end by 3 bases; junction bases not matched to a gene: 11. Germline V gene lookup returns CDR1 SGHRS and CDR2 YFSETQ. The length of the CDR3 is 17 residues. CDR3 DNA: TGCGCCAGCAGCTCCCCCGGGACAGGGCGGAGAACAGATACGCAGTATTTT. Protein: CASSSPGTGRRTDTQYF. The complete variable domain, with remaining parts taken from reference TRBV5-1 and TRBJ2-3, reads KAGVTQTPRYLIKTRGQQVTLSCSPISGHRSVSWYQQTPGQGLQFLFEYFSETQRNKGNFPGRFSGRQFSNSRSEMNVSTLELGDSALYLCASSSPGTGRRTDTQYFGPGTRLTVL.

The chain recombines TRBV7-3 with TRBJ2-1; the match to TRBD1 covers 11 bases. The CDR3 spans 15 residues. V gave up 4 bases and J gave up 6 bases; unmatched junction bases: 5. The germline gives CDR1 SGHTA, CDR2 FQGTGA. The CDR3 DNA follows: TGTGCCAGCAGCTCGACGGGACAGGGGGTCAATGAGCAGTTCTTC. Amino acids: CASSSTGQGVNEQFF. The full variable domain, completed using reference TRBV7-3 and TRBJ2-1, is GAGVSQTPSNKVTEKGKYVELRCDPISGHTALYWYRQSLGQGPEFLIYFQGTGAADDSGLPNDRFFAVRPEGSVSTLKIQRTERGDSAVYLCASSSTGQGVNEQFFGPGTRLTVL.

This chain joins TRBV3-1 (or the pseudogene TRBV3-2) and TRBJ2-7; 7 bases match TRBD2. The junction had 3 bases not matched to a gene; V was cut back by 0 bases and J by 7 bases. The CDR3 spans 13 residues. Germline loops: CDR1 LGHDT, CDR2 YNNKEL (reference sequence). DNA for the CDR3: TGTGCCAGCAGCCAAGATTGGGGGGGAGAGCAGTACTTC. It encodes CASSQDWGGEQYF.

This clone occurred once. This sequence joins TRBV6-5 and TRBJ1-1; 7 positions match TRBD1. CDR1 is MNHEY, CDR2 SVGAGI, per germline. This CDR3 has 15 amino acids. Germline trimming cut 7 bases from V and 5 bases from J; bases unmatched to any gene: 13. This CDR3 is CASTQSPGGFTEAFF. The CDR3 DNA follows: TGTGCCAGCACCCAATCCCCAGGGGGTTTTACTGAAGCTTTCTTT.